The 19 T cell receptor beta chains given below trace back to one sample, sequenced in a study of control samples from healthy donors and cancer patients. Sequencing was performed with immunoSEQ multiplex PCR; in TCRdb, only in-frame clones are kept and a portion is missing. The sample holds under 80,000 clones; about 95% are singletons and the top ten take 2.8%. Sequenced: blood. The receptor source for this set is a woman in her twenties or thirties in good health.

CDR3 sequence: CASKILRGGGEQYV. CDR3 coding DNA: TGTGCCAGCAAGATCCTACGGGGGGGCGGCGAGCAGTACGTC. The genes are TRBV2 and TRBJ2-7; TRBD2 aligns across 8 bases. The V and J ends lost 7 bases and 6 bases, in that order; junction bases with no gene match: 11. Germline CDR1 SNHLY, CDR2 FYNNEI. The CDR3 sequence is 14 residues long.

V gene TRBV18 combines with J gene TRBJ1-1, with 9 bases matching TRBD1. The junction had 7 bases not matched to a gene; V was cut back by 4 bases and J by 4 bases. CDR3 length: 15 residues. The germline V gene encodes CDR1 KGHSH and CDR2 LQKENI. The CDR3 loop is CASSLDRGEGTEAFF. In DNA form, the CDR3 reads TGTGCCAGCTCACTAGACAGGGGGGAAGGCACTGAAGCTTTCTTT.

The chain is built from TRBV28 and TRBJ1-2; D not resolved. The germline V gene has CDR1 MDHEN and CDR2 SYDVKM. Trimming stripped 2 bases from V and 8 bases from J, with 15 bases between. The length of the CDR3 is 14 residues. The CDR3 reads CASSLEVGPRGYTF. The CDR3 DNA sequence: TGTGCCAGCAGTTTAGAGGTTGGCCCCAGAGGCTACACCTTC.

V usage is TRBV30 and J usage is TRBJ1-1, with D perhaps TRBD1 (6 bases). V lost 4 bases and J 1 base, leaving 10 bases between the germline ends. The CDR3 spans 13 residues. Germline-derived CDR1 and CDR2 are GTSNPN and SVGIG (reference sequence). The chain's CDR3 is CAWTLDRNTEAFF. As DNA, the CDR3 is TGTGCCTGGACCCTGGACAGGAACACTGAAGCTTTCTTT.

The V and J genes are TRBV15 and TRBJ2-3; D tentatively fits TRBD1 or TRBD2 (5 bases each). The CDR3 has 14 residues. Germline CDR1 reads LNHNV; CDR2 reads YYDKDF (reference sequence). Trimming removed 4 bases from V and 0 bases from J, with 8 bases in between. For the CDR3, the DNA is TGTGCCACCAGCACGGGGCGGAGCACAGATACGCAGTATTTT. As protein: CATSTGRSTDTQYF.

This chain connects TRBV7-9 to TRBJ2-5, with 12 bases that match TRBD1. CDR1 and CDR2 from the germline V gene are SEHNR and FQNEAQ (reference sequence). Trimming took 1 base from V and 0 from J; bases not matched to a gene: 0. The CDR3 covers 16 residues. Here the CDR3 DNA reads TGTGCCAGCAGCTTAGGGGACAGGGGGCACCAAGAGACCCAGTACTTC. Encoded protein: CASSLGDRGHQETQYF. The whole variable domain, remainder taken from reference TRBV7-9 and TRBJ2-5, is DTGVSQNPRHKITKRGQNVTFRCDPISEHNRLYWYRQTLGQGPEFLTYFQNEAQLEKSRLLSDRFSAERPKGSFSTLEIQRTEQGDSAMYLCASSLGDRGHQETQYFGPGTRLLVL.

The chain couples TRBV18 to TRBJ2-1; tentative D call: TRBD2 (7 bases). V was shortened by 3 bases and J by 4 bases, with 16 bases between the two germline ends. CDR1 and CDR2 from the germline V gene are KGHSH and LQKENI. This CDR3 spans 16 amino acids. DNA of the CDR3: TGTGCCAGCTCACCGGAGGGGGGGGTGAAATACAATGAGCAGTTCTTC. This translates into CASSPEGGVKYNEQFF.

The table lists this clone with a few counts. The V call is TRBV19, the J call TRBJ1-3; unclear D gene. The germline gives CDR1 LNHDA, CDR2 SQIVND (reference sequence). Trimming took off 8 bases at V and 0 bases at J, with 14 bases between the two ends. This CDR3 has 15 residues. For the CDR3, the DNA is TGTGCCAGTCGCCTGATGGCTTACTCTGGAAACACCATATATTTT. Translation gives CASRLMAYSGNTIYF.

This clone was detected only once. The V and J genes are TRBV7-2 and TRBJ2-3; 14 bases align to TRBD2. Trimming at V came to 1 base and at J to 2 bases, leaving 8 bases not matched to a gene. The CDR3 loop spans 19 amino acids. Germline V lookup: CDR1 SGHTA, CDR2 FQGNSA. The CDR3 DNA reads TGTGCCAGCAGCTTAGAACGGTGGACTAGCGGGGGGCACACAGATACGCAGTATTTT. Translating it yields CASSLERWTSGGHTDTQYF.

The rearrangement uses TRBV11-2 and TRBJ1-2; D not certain. This CDR3 spans 15 amino acids. Germline-derived CDR1 and CDR2 are SGHAT and FQNNGV. V shed 5 bases and J shed 6 bases, with 19 bases lying between them. This CDR3 reads CASSEFRPVSDGYTF. The CDR3 nucleotides read TGTGCCAGCAGCGAATTTCGGCCCGTTTCCGATGGCTACACCTTC.

The V gene is TRBV28, the J gene TRBJ1-6; TRBD1 is a possible D gene (6 bases). Germline assignment: CDR1 MDHEN and CDR2 SYDVKM. Trimming left V 4 bases short and J 2 bases short, with 12 bases between. The CDR3 consists of 16 residues. CDR3 sequence: CASSSPRDTYNSPLHF. The CDR3 region has the DNA TGTGCCAGCAGTTCACCCCGGGACACCTATAATTCACCCCTCCACTTT.

This clone appeared once. This chain uses TRBV6-5 with TRBJ2-2, with 10 bases lining up with TRBD1. With V trimmed by 7 bases and J by 7 bases, 9 bases remained unmatched. CDR3 size: 15 residues. CDR1 MNHEY and CDR2 SVGAGI come from the germline V gene. As DNA, the CDR3 is TGTGCCAGCATAGGTTGGACAGGGGGTAGCGGGGAGCTGTTTTTT. It codes for CASIGWTGGSGELFF.

This chain uses TRBV25-1 with TRBJ2-5, with a tentative D call TRBD2 (6 bases). The ends were cut back, 6 bases at V and 7 bases at J, with 12 bases in the middle. Germline CDR1 is MGHDK and CDR2 is SYGVNS. CDR3 length equals 12 residues. The CDR3 loop is CASSPGDGTQYF. As DNA, the CDR3 is TGTGCCAGCAGCCCGGGGGACGGGACCCAGTACTTC.

The chain uses TRBV5-4 and TRBJ2-2; no firm D call. Trimming took 6 bases from V and 0 from J, leaving 12 bases between them. This CDR3 has 15 amino acids. The V gene's germline CDR1 is SGHNT and CDR2 YYREEE (reference sequence). CDR3 amino acids: CASTLTAANTGELFF. The CDR3 DNA reads TGTGCCAGCACCCTCACAGCCGCGAACACCGGGGAGCTGTTTTTT. The variable domain in full, with the rest retrieved from reference TRBV5-4 and TRBJ2-2, is ETGVTQSPTHLIKTRGQQVTLRCSSQSGHNTVSWYQQALGQGPQFIFQYYREEENGRGNFPPRFSGLQFPNYSSELNVNALELDDSALYLCASTLTAANTGELFFGEGSRLTVL.

V usage is TRBV2 and J usage is TRBJ1-5, with no clear D. Germline V gene sequence: CDR1 SNHLY, CDR2 FYNNEI. The ends were cut back, 7 bases at V and 5 bases at J, with 12 bases in the middle. This CDR3 has 13 amino acids. Here the CDR3 DNA reads TGTGCCAGCAATCTAGAAGAGGATCAGCCCCAGCATTTT. This sequence encodes CASNLEEDQPQHF.

The gene calls are TRBV7-9 and TRBJ1-1; no reliable D call. The CDR3 loop spans 15 amino acids. Trimming removed 1 base at V and 1 base at J, with 10 bases between. Germline CDR1 SEHNR, CDR2 FQNEAQ (reference sequence). CDR3 sequence: CASSLGVGGNTEAFF. CDR3 bases: TGTGCCAGCAGCTTAGGGGTAGGAGGGAACACTGAAGCTTTCTTT.

The chain employs TRBV7-8 and TRBJ1-1, with 8 bases matching TRBD1. J lost 5 bases, V lost 3 bases, and 5 bases had no gene match. This CDR3 has 14 residues. Looked up from germline, CDR1 is SGHVS and CDR2 is FQNEAQ. CDR3 sequence reads: CASSFDRGRTEAFF. In DNA form, the CDR3 reads TGTGCCAGCAGCTTTGACAGGGGAAGAACTGAAGCTTTCTTT.

This clone appeared a few times. The rearrangement joins TRBV19 to TRBJ1-6; 9 bases line up with TRBD1. Looked up from germline, CDR1 is LNHDA and CDR2 is SQIVND (reference sequence). This CDR3 is 15 amino acids long. V lost 6 bases to trimming and J lost 6 bases; unmatched junction nucleotides: 6. CDR3 residues: CASRTGQGGNSPLHF. DNA of the CDR3: TGTGCCAGTAGGACGGGACAGGGAGGTAATTCACCCCTCCACTTT.

The chain joins TRBV11-3 to TRBJ1-1; no reliable D call. Between the trimmed V and J ends, which lost 3 bases and 1 base, there was a span of 6 bases. This CDR3 contains 13 residues. Germline CDR1 reads SGHNT; CDR2 reads YENEEA. The CDR3 loop reads CASSFGTNTEAFF. The CDR3 region has the DNA TGTGCCAGCAGCTTCGGTACGAACACTGAAGCTTTCTTT.